These 19 T cell receptor beta chains share one sample of origin, sequenced in a study of T cell changes during pregnancy in multiple sclerosis. Only in-frame clones appear in the TCRdb table, and some are missing; sequencing was by immunoSEQ multiplex PCR. The sample yields tens of thousands of clones, around 90% seen once. This sample comprised CD4+ T cells from peripheral blood mononuclear cells, obtained in the first trimester of pregnancy. The origin of the receptors is a female donor with multiple sclerosis, enrolled in a pregnancy study.

The genes are TRBV5-4 and TRBJ2-5, with 7 bases fitting TRBD2. Germline-derived CDR1 and CDR2 are SGHNT and YYREEE (reference sequence). The CDR3 runs 15 residues. V lost 4 bases to trimming and J lost 4 bases; unmatched junction nucleotides: 10. CDR3: CASSPPPGGRETQYF. As DNA, the CDR3 is TGTGCCAGCAGCCCCCCCCCGGGAGGAAGAGAGACCCAGTACTTC.

This clone was picked up a small number of times. DNA for the CDR3: TGCGCCAGCAGCTTGGACGGCGGAAATCAGCCCCAGCATTTT. Translation: CASSLDGGNQPQHF. The gene calls are TRBV5-1 and TRBJ1-5; D call uncertain. This CDR3 region has 14 residues. Germline V gene data show CDR1 as SGHRS and CDR2 as YFSETQ. V shed 0 bases and J shed 4 bases, with 8 bases lying between them.

The chain combines TRBV4-1 with TRBJ2-6; D is unresolved. V dropped 2 bases and J dropped 0 bases, with 11 bases sitting between them. From germline, CDR1 is MGHRA and CDR2 YSYEKL. This CDR3 spans 17 amino acids. CDR3 in DNA: TGCGCCAGCAGCCAACGGCTCGGAGCCTCTGGGGCCAACGTCCTGACTTTC. Translation gives CASSQRLGASGANVLTF.

The rearrangement links TRBV7-8 to TRBJ1-1, with TRBD1 matching over 8 bases. The ends lost 6 bases at V and 10 bases at J; junction bases unmatched: 13. This CDR3 comprises 14 residues. The germline gives CDR1 SGHVS, CDR2 FQNEAQ. CDR3: CASSQTGATGGAFF. The CDR3 DNA is TGTGCCAGCAGTCAGACAGGGGCCACGGGAGGAGCTTTCTTT.

V and J are TRBV14 and TRBJ2-7, with 7 bases matching TRBD2. The CDR3 has 17 amino acids. Germline values: CDR1 SGHDN, CDR2 FVKESK. Trimming removed 1 base from V and 0 bases from J; junction bases left unmatched: 9. Here the CDR3 DNA reads TGTGCCAGCAGCCAAGGGGCGACCGGGGGGAGCTCCTACGAGCAGTACTTC. This gives the protein CASSQGATGGSSYEQYF.

The chain joins TRBV7-7 to TRBJ2-1; perhaps TRBD2 as D (6 bases). Trimming cost V 2 bases and J 7 bases, with 12 bases left between them. The CDR3 is made up of 14 amino acids. CDR1 SSHAT and CDR2 FNYEAQ come from the germline V gene (reference sequence). Written as DNA, the CDR3 is TGTGCCAGCAGCTTACTCGTCGGGACTAATGAGCAGTTCTTC. Translating it yields CASSLLVGTNEQFF. The entire variable domain, with the rest obtained from reference TRBV7-7 and TRBJ2-1, is as follows: GAGVSQSPRYKVTKRGQDVTLRCDPISSHATLYWYQQALGQGPEFLTYFNYEAQPDKSGLPSDRFSAERPEGSISTLTIQRTEQRDSAMYRCASSLLVGTNEQFFGPGTRLTVL.

This chain links TRBV29-1 with TRBJ2-3, with D unclear. Germline V gene sequence: CDR1 SQVTM, CDR2 ANQGSEA. This CDR3 region has 14 residues. The V gene lost 2 bases and the J gene lost 0 bases, with 9 bases spanning the gap. The CDR3 sequence is CSVEPNRSTDTQYF. The CDR3 DNA reads as TGCAGCGTTGAACCTAACAGAAGCACAGATACGCAGTATTTT.

This sequence joins TRBV19 and TRBJ1-2; 7 nucleotides align to TRBD1. Germline loops: CDR1 LNHDA, CDR2 SQIVND (reference sequence). This CDR3 comprises 16 residues. Germline trimming cut 6 bases from V and 3 bases from J; bases unmatched to any gene: 13. CDR3 nucleotide sequence: TGTGCCAGTAGCTCGGGACAGCTATCCGGGGACTATGGCTACACCTTC. As protein: CASSSGQLSGDYGYTF.

This chain uses TRBV5-1 with TRBJ2-1, with 16 nucleotides matching TRBD2. The V gene's germline CDR1 is SGHRS and CDR2 YFSETQ. This CDR3 comprises 17 residues. Trimming cost V 4 bases and J 5 bases; bases outside gene matches: 6. As DNA, the CDR3 is TGCGCCAGCAGCCTCGGGACTAGCGGGAGGGCAAACAATGAGCAGTTCTTC. This codes for CASSLGTSGRANNEQFF.

This chain joins TRBV29-1 and TRBJ1-1, with D perhaps TRBD1 (5 bases). The CDR3 loop spans 15 amino acids. V lost 4 bases to trimming and J lost 1 base, with 16 bases between them. Germline loops: CDR1 SQVTM, CDR2 ANQGSEA. The CDR3 protein is CSVVLGRLRNTEAFF. DNA for the CDR3: TGCAGCGTTGTTTTGGGGCGACTGAGGAACACTGAAGCTTTCTTT.

The chain combines TRBV5-1 with TRBJ1-4; no firm D call. Trimming stripped 1 base from V and 6 bases from J, with 13 bases between. The CDR3 runs to 15 residues. Germline CDR1 and CDR2: SGHRS and YFSETQ. CDR3 loop: CASSLRGGKDEKLFF. The CDR3 DNA sequence: TGCGCCAGCAGCTTGAGAGGAGGGAAGGATGAAAAACTGTTTTTT.

V gene TRBV27 combines with J gene TRBJ1-4; 9 nucleotides line up with TRBD1. J gave up 4 bases and V 0 bases, and 9 bases lay outside the gene matches. Germline assignment: CDR1 MNHEY and CDR2 SMNVEV (reference sequence). CDR3 length equals 18 residues. The CDR3 loop reads CASSLSGTGYLINEKLFF. The CDR3 DNA is TGTGCCAGCAGTTTATCTGGGACAGGGTACTTGATTAATGAAAAACTGTTTTTT.

The rearrangement uses TRBV5-1 and TRBJ1-1; D remains unclear. V was cut by 0 bases and J by 2 bases, with 8 bases left in between. The CDR3 spans 14 residues. Germline V CDR1 and CDR2: SGHRS, YFSETQ. DNA of the CDR3: TGCGCCAGCAGCTTGGACAGAGCAAACACTGAAGCTTTCTTT. Translation: CASSLDRANTEAFF.

The rearrangement uses TRBV7-8 and TRBJ2-1; D ambiguous. V was trimmed by 0 bases and J by 10 bases, leaving 4 bases between them. The CDR3 runs to 11 residues. Germline V gives CDR1 SGHVS, CDR2 FQNEAQ. The CDR3 DNA follows: TGTGCCAGCAGCTTAGCTAGCGAGCAGTTCTTC. Translation gives CASSLASEQFF.

CDR3 sequence reads: CASSPAGTGDLGEAFF. CDR3 coding DNA: TGCGCCAGCAGCCCAGCCGGGACAGGAGACTTGGGTGAAGCTTTCTTT. The chain carries TRBV5-1 and TRBJ1-1, with TRBD1 identical over 8 bases. This CDR3 is 16 amino acids long. V trimming: 4 bases; J trimming: 7 bases; junction bases outside the gene matches: 15. Per germline, CDR1 SGHRS and CDR2 YFSETQ.

Here the CDR3 DNA reads TGTGCCAGCAGTCCCGGGGTGCATAGCAATCAGCCCCAGCATTTT. This codes for CASSPGVHSNQPQHF. The chain has TRBV27 and TRBJ1-5; the D is unclear. Germline CDR1 MNHEY, CDR2 SMNVEV (reference sequence). CDR3 length equals 15 residues. V was shortened by 5 bases and J by 0 bases, with 11 bases between the two germline ends.

The chain is built from TRBV5-1 and TRBJ2-3; D perhaps matches TRBD1 (5 bases). Trimming pared 0 bases from V and 1 base from J, leaving 9 bases between. CDR3 length equals 15 residues. Germline V gene sequence: CDR1 SGHRS, CDR2 YFSETQ. CDR3 sequence: CASSLVARGTDTQYF. CDR3 nucleotide sequence: TGCGCCAGCAGCTTGGTGGCCAGGGGCACAGATACGCAGTATTTT.

This chain joins TRBV6-4 and TRBJ1-5; D call uncertain. Trimming took 6 bases from V and 3 from J, leaving 12 bases between them. The CDR3 has 14 amino acids. Germline V gives CDR1 MRHNA, CDR2 SNTAGT. The CDR3 DNA sequence: TGTGCCAGCAGGTCGGCAGGTCTCAATCAGCCCCAGCATTTT. This codes for CASRSAGLNQPQHF.

The V call is TRBV5-4, the J call TRBJ2-7; 9 nucleotides line up with TRBD1. The V and J ends lost 6 bases and 6 bases, in that order; junction bases with no gene match: 10. This CDR3 spans 14 amino acids. CDR1 is SGHNT and CDR2 is YYREEE in the germline V gene (reference sequence). This chain's CDR3 is CASNLGTGFTEQYF. The DNA of the CDR3 is TGTGCCAGCAACCTCGGGACAGGGTTTACCGAGCAGTACTTC.